The clone carrying this T cell receptor (beta chain) appeared once. The sample comes from a study of control samples from healthy donors and cancer patients. V shed 2 bases and J shed 2 bases, with 10 bases lying between them. CDR3 length equals 14 residues. Germline V gene lookup returns CDR1 MDHEN and CDR2 SYDVKM. Assay: immunoSEQ multiplex PCR; the TCRdb copy retains only in-frame clones and omits some. The table includes 150,000 to 200,000 clones, roughly 90% detected once. Sequenced input: blood. This clonotype was sampled from a woman aged 45-65 years in good health. The V call is TRBV28, the J call TRBJ2-7; TRBD1 might be the D (6 bases). CDR3 region: CASSLNRAAYEQYF. The DNA of the CDR3 is TGTGCCAGCAGTTTAAACAGGGCAGCCTACGAGCAGTACTTC.